The text below deals with one T cell receptor (beta chain). The antigen is unknown. Sequencing used immunoSEQ multiplex PCR; TCRdb keeps in-frame clones, though not all of them. The sample has 2,000 to 3,000 clones; about 80% are singletons. The data belong to a study of regulatory and conventional T cells in RAG deficiency. Genomic DNA came from blood conventional CD4+ T cells gated CD25-low CD127-high. Study-level results: Shannon entropy was markedly lower and Simpson indices higher in RAG-deficient patients than control T-cell subsets. Shorter CDR3s in all patient subsets; >90% Treg-Tconv overlap in Omenn.

The specimen was CD4+ effector T cells sorted from blood. This TCR came from a human donor with RAG deficiency presenting as severe combined immunodeficiency.

CDR3: CASSLWGVGNIQYF. CDR3 DNA: TGTGCCAGCAGTTTATGGGGGGTGGGAAACATTCAGTACTTC. The chain combines TRBV27 with TRBJ2-4, with D tentatively TRBD2 (6 bases). This CDR3 comprises 14 residues. Looked up from germline, CDR1 is MNHEY and CDR2 is SMNVEV (reference sequence). Between the trimmed V and J ends, which lost 1 base and 6 bases, there was a span of 10 bases.